A selection of T cell receptor beta chains follows, all from one sample in a study of OX40 agonist ivuxolimab in advanced cancers. Here immunoSEQ multiplex PCR was the method, and the copy in TCRdb shows in-frame clones only, minus some. The sample lists under 40,000 clones, approximately 90% occurring once. Sequences were derived from CD4+ or CD8+ T cells sorted from blood, sampled in a trial of the OX40 agonist ivuxolimab. Receptors were obtained from an adult with an advanced solid tumor such as melanoma, head and neck, liver or kidney cancer. The CDR3 runs from the conserved cysteine through the conserved F or W. The D gene is left open where the match is weak. Some rows have no size entry. The others give once, few or many, or a class for an expanded clone.

. TRBD2 TRBJ2-5 TRBV18 TGTGCCAGCTCACGGACTAGTGAGGCGGGAGCAGAGACCCAGTACTTC CASSRTSEAGAETQYF
. TRBD2 TRBJ2-7 TRBV27 TGTGCCAGCAGTCGAGATTTTTTCGTACTAGCGGAAACCTACGAGCAGTACTTC CASSRDFFVLAETYEQYF
. . TRBJ2-7 TRBV28 TGTGCCAGCAGTTTCCCGTCCGAGGGCCACGAGCAGTACTTC CASSFPSEGHEQYF
. . TRBJ2-7 TRBV27 TGTGCCAGCAGTTTACAGGTGTCTACCCACGAGCAGTACTTC CASSLQVSTHEQYF
once . TRBJ2-4 TRBV4-1 TGCGCCAGCAGCCCCCCCTCGGGGCGTGGACAAAACATTCAGTACTTC CASSPPSGRGQNIQYF
. . TRBJ2-5 TRBV15 TGTGCCACCAGCAGAGATCCCTCGTCCAGTTTCGAGTCTGTGACCCAGTACTTC CATSRDPSSSFESVTQYF
. . TRBJ2-5 TRBV5-5 TGTGCCAGCAGCTTATTGGAGACCCAGTACTTC CASSLLETQYF
. TRBD1 TRBJ2-7 TRBV29-1 TGCAGCGTTGAAGAAGAGGACCGGGACAGGGGCTACGAGCAGTACTTC CSVEEEDRDRGYEQYF
. . TRBJ2-7 TRBV6-6 TGTGCCAGCAGTTACTCGGTTTCCGGAGCCTACGAGCAGTACTTC CASSYSVSGAYEQYF
. TRBD2 TRBJ2-5 TRBV7-9 TGTGCCAGCAGCTTAGTACCGGGACTAGCTTGGGAGACCCAGTACTTC CASSLVPGLAWETQYF
few . TRBJ1-3 TRBV15 TGTGCCACCAGCATCACGGACGACTCTGGAAACACCATATATTTT CATSITDDSGNTIYF
few TRBD1 TRBJ1-6 TRBV4-1 TGCGCCAGCAGCGGGACAGCCTCACCCCTCCACTTT CASSGTASPLHF
. . TRBJ2-7 TRBV7-9 TGTGCCAGCATCGCCGGGACTGACGCCTACGAGCAGTACTTC CASIAGTDAYEQYF
few . TRBJ1-1 TRBV6-1 TGTGCCAGCAGCGGGGCAATGAACACTGAAGCTTTCTTT CASSGAMNTEAFF
. TRBD1 TRBJ2-1 TRBV11-2 TGTGCCAGCAGCTTACTCTCAGGGGGAGCCTACAATGAGCAGTTCTTC CASSLLSGGAYNEQFF
. . TRBJ2-3 TRBV30 TGTGCCTGGAGTGTAGAAACGGGGACTAGCACAGATACGCAGTATTTT CAWSVETGTSTDTQYF
once TRBD1 TRBJ2-7 TRBV14 TGTGCCAGCAGCCAAGTAAACAGGGGGCCCTACGAGCAGTACTTC CASSQVNRGPYEQYF
. . TRBJ1-6 TRBV28 TGTGCCAGCAGTTCCCCAGGGGACACCTATAATTCACCCCTCCACTTT CASSSPGDTYNSPLHF
. . TRBJ2-3 TRBV5-1 TGCGCCAGCAGCTTCGAATACACAGATACGCAGTATTTT CASSFEYTDTQYF
. TRBD1 TRBJ1-5 TRBV27 TGTGCCAGCAGTTTTTTGGGACAGGGACATCAGCCCCAGCATTTT CASSFLGQGHQPQHF
. . TRBJ2-6 TRBV27 TGTGCCAGCAGGCCAGGGGCGAGCTCGCACTCTGGGGCCAACGTCCTGACTTTC CASRPGASSHSGANVLTF
. TRBD2 TRBJ2-3 TRBV7-9 TGTGCCAGCAGACAGAGGGGACTACGGACAGATACGCAGTATTTT CASRQRGLRTDTQYF
. TRBD1 TRBJ1-5 TRBV27 TGTGCCAGCAGAGCCGGACAGGGGGCTCCCACCGGCCTATTCATCAATCAGCCCCAGCATTTT CASRAGQGAPTGLFINQPQHF
. . TRBJ1-1 TRBV4-1 TGCGCCAGCAGCCACTTACAGGGACCGGACACTGAAGCTTTCTTT CASSHLQGPDTEAFF
. TRBD1 TRBJ2-4 TRBV7-9 TGTGCCAGCAGCCAACTAGGGACAGTAGCCAAAAACATTCAGTACTTC CASSQLGTVAKNIQYF
few . TRBJ1-5 TRBV7-9 TGTGCCAGCAGTCCTTGGGATCAGCCCCAGCATTTT CASSPWDQPQHF
. . TRBJ2-5 TRBV19 TGTGCCAGTAGTATAGTCCCGGGGGAAGAGACCCAGTACTTC CASSIVPGEETQYF
. . TRBJ2-7 TRBV27 TGTGCCAGCAGGCTCGACATCAGGGGACGCGAGCAGTACTTC CASRLDIRGREQYF
. . TRBJ1-5 TRBV9 TGTGCCAGCAGCGAGGGGAGCAATCAGCCCCAGCATTTT CASSEGSNQPQHF
. TRBD1 TRBJ2-6 TRBV27 TGTGCCAGCAGCCGAATGCCGGGACAGGGGCCCTCTGGGGCCAACGTCCTGACTTTC CASSRMPGQGPSGANVLTF
. . TRBJ2-1 TRBV6-4 TGTGCCAGCAGCCAATTGGGGGGAGTCCCCTCCTACAATGAGCAGTTCTTC CASSQLGGVPSYNEQFF
. TRBD2 TRBJ2-5 TRBV9 TGTGCCAGCAGCGGAACTAGCGGGGGTGAGGGAGAGACCCAGTACTTC CASSGTSGGEGETQYF
. . TRBJ1-3 TRBV13 TGTGCCCCCCAGGGTGGGCTCTCTGGAAACACCATATATTTT CAPQGGLSGNTIYF
. TRBD2 TRBJ2-7 TRBV15 TGTGCCACCAGCACTAGATCCGGGGGGTACTACGAGCAGTACTTC CATSTRSGGYYEQYF
. TRBD1 TRBJ2-1 TRBV7-6 TGTGCCAGCAGAATAGCCGGGACAGGGGGGTACAATGAGCAGTTCTTC CASRIAGTGGYNEQFF
. . TRBJ2-1 TRBV10-2 TGCGCCAGCAGTGCCAGGTACTACAATGAGCAGTTCTTC CASSARYYNEQFF
. . TRBJ2-7 TRBV4-2 TGTGCCAGCAGCCAAGAAGGGTCGGCATGGGAGATTCCGGGCGAGCAGTACTTC CASSQEGSAWEIPGEQYF
. . TRBJ1-6 TRBV28 TGTGCCAGCAGTCCCGGGGGTGGCAGGCTGAGCTCCTATAATTCACCCCTCCACTTT CASSPGGGRLSSYNSPLHF
. TRBD1 TRBJ2-1 TRBV4-1 TGCGCCAGCAGCCCTCAGGACAGGTCCCGAAATGAGCAGTTCTTC CASSPQDRSRNEQFF
. . TRBJ2-7 TRBV15 TGTGCCACCAGCAGAGTGGGGGCATACGAGCAGTACTTC CATSRVGAYEQYF
once . TRBJ2-5 TRBV19 TGTGCCAGTAGTATCCGGGACTACCAAGAGACCCAGTACTTC CASSIRDYQETQYF
. . TRBJ1-1 TRBV7-2 TGTGCCAGCAGCTTAGAGGGGTATTTGCTTGGGGACACTGAAGCTTTCTTT CASSLEGYLLGDTEAFF
. . TRBJ2-2 TRBV9 TGTGCCAGCAGCGTGAACGGGGAGCTGTTTTTT CASSVNGELFF
once . TRBJ2-1 TRBV5-6 TGTGCCAGCATCGATAGCGGTTTTTACAATGAGCAGTTCTTC CASIDSGFYNEQFF
. . TRBJ2-7 TRBV7-6 TGTGCCAGCAGCTTAAGGGTCGGGTCCTACGAGCAGTACTTC CASSLRVGSYEQYF
. . TRBJ2-1 TRBV6-6 TGTGCCAGCAGTTACGGTGGAGAGCAGTTCTTC CASSYGGEQFF
. . TRBJ1-2 TRBV4-1 TGCGCCAGCAGCCAAGATAAGGCAGGGTCGGCTAACTATGGCTACACCTTC CASSQDKAGSANYGYTF
. . TRBJ1-1 TRBV9 TGTGCCAGCAGCGTAGACCCTCGGCGAGGGAACACTGAAGCTTTCTTT CASSVDPRRGNTEAFF
. . TRBJ2-7 TRBV19 TGTGCCAGTAGCCGTGACGAGACCTACGAGCAGTACTTC CASSRDETYEQYF
. . TRBJ2-5 TRBV10-3 TGTGCCATCAGTGTCCCATCCATCCAGCAGGAGACCCAGTACTTC CAISVPSIQQETQYF
few TRBD2 TRBJ2-5 TRBV28 TGTGCCAGCAGTTTTACTAGCGGGAGGGCCATACGACAAGAGACCCAGTACTTC CASSFTSGRAIRQETQYF
. . TRBJ2-1 TRBV7-9 TGTGCCAGCAGCTTGACCGGGGCTCAGCAGTTCTTC CASSLTGAQQFF
. . TRBJ2-3 TRBV11-3 TGTGCCAGCAGCGACAGCTACACAGATACGCAGTATTTT CASSDSYTDTQYF